One sample yielded the 24 T cell receptor beta chains listed below, sequenced in a study of T-cell reconstitution after alpha-beta-depleted transplantation in children. The authors prepared the TCRbeta library with unique molecular identifiers. TCRdb called the PCR reads again in MiXCR, with one record for every CDR3 protein. The sample yields about 160,000 distinct CDR3 sequences, around 10% seen once. The sequencing here drew on PBMCs, taken before TCRalphabeta/CD19-depleted stem cell transplant. The origin of the receptors is a boy aged 2 to 9 with acute myeloid leukemia, due to receive a stem cell transplant.

This clonotype was detected ten times or more. The rearrangement links TRBV20-1 to TRBJ1-2; D is possibly TRBD1 (5 bases). V was clipped by 3 bases and J by 2 bases, with 19 bases between them. Germline assignment: CDR1 DFQATT and CDR2 SNEGSKA (reference sequence). The CDR3 is made up of 16 amino acids. The CDR3 nucleotides are TGCAGTGCTAGTCTCAATCCGGGACGGCCGAACTATGGCTACACCTTC. This codes for CSASLNPGRPNYGYTF.

This clonotype was counted many times. The chain uses TRBV12-3 or TRBV12-4 and TRBJ2-1; D ambiguous. The CDR3 runs 13 residues. The germline V and J ends were trimmed by 4 bases and 6 bases, with 10 bases remaining between them. This CDR3 is CASSSSRPNEQFF. For the CDR3, the DNA is TGTGCCAGCAGTTCTTCCCGCCCCAATGAGCAGTTCTTC.

Many counts were recorded for this clonotype. The chain carries TRBV29-1 and TRBJ2-1; D remains ambiguous. V lost 0 bases and J lost 1, with 13 bases in between. This CDR3 has 16 amino acids. CDR1 SQVTM and CDR2 ANQGSEA come from the germline V gene. The CDR3 reads CSVEDLETRSYNEQFF. CDR3 DNA: TGCAGCGTTGAAGATCTCGAGACTCGGTCCTACAATGAGCAGTTCTTC.

In the case of this clonotype: With a much larger clone just one base away, this may be a read error. V and J are TRBV5-1 and TRBJ2-7; 7 positions match TRBD2. The CDR3 has 15 amino acids. V shed 4 bases, J shed 6 bases, and the junction held 13 bases outside the gene matches. Germline lookup yields CDR1 SGHRS and CDR2 YFSETQ. The CDR3 protein is CASSVATGGSREQYF. CDR3 coding DNA: TGCGCCAGCAGCGTCGCGACTGGCGGGAGTCGCGAGCAGTACTTC.

This clonotype was recorded at least ten times. The J gene is TRBJ1-1, the V gene TRBV5-1; a weak D match, TRBD1 (6 bases). In germline, CDR1 is SGHRS, CDR2 YFSETQ. The CDR3 runs to 12 residues. V lost 0 bases, J lost 7 bases, and 7 bases lay in between. The CDR3 is CASSLGQVEAFF. In DNA, the CDR3 is TGCGCCAGCAGCTTGGGACAGGTTGAAGCTTTCTTT.

This clonotype appeared many times. V and J are TRBV2 and TRBJ1-1; D is undetermined. CDR3 length equals 14 residues. The V gene's germline CDR1 is SNHLY and CDR2 FYNNEI. V was pared by 9 bases and J by 0 bases, with 14 bases between. The DNA for the CDR3 is TGTGCCAGTGAGCGGGCGGGGATGAACACTGAAGCTTTCTTT. Its translation: CASERAGMNTEAFF. Drawing the rest from reference TRBV2 and TRBJ1-1, the complete variable domain is EPEVTQTPSHQVTQMGQEVILRCVPISNHLYFYWYRQILGQKVEFLVSFYNNEISEKSEIFDDQFSVERPDGSNFTLKIRSTKLEDSAMYFCASERAGMNTEAFFGQGTRLTVV.

This clonotype was counted at least ten times. The gene calls are TRBV5-1 and TRBJ2-7, with 12 bases aligning to TRBD1. The V and J ends lost 4 bases and 6 bases, in that order; junction bases with no gene match: 5. The CDR3 is made up of 14 amino acids. Germline V gene sequence: CDR1 SGHRS, CDR2 YFSETQ. The DNA for the CDR3 is TGCGCCAGCAGCCAGGGACAGGGGGCTGGCGAGCAGTACGTC. The encoded protein is CASSQGQGAGEQYV.

At least ten counts were recorded for this clonotype. The rearrangement uses TRBV20-1 and TRBJ2-7; 8 bases are a match to TRBD2. The ends lost 3 bases at V and 0 bases at J; junction bases unmatched: 7. The germline CDR1 and CDR2 sequences are DFQATT and SNEGSKA (reference sequence). The CDR3 is 15 amino acids. The CDR3 nucleotides read TGCAGTGCTAGCCGTACTAGCGGTAGCTCCTACGAGCAGTACTTC. Protein product: CSASRTSGSSYEQYF.

The V and J genes are TRBV3-1 and TRBJ2-3; TRBD1 matches at 12 bases. CDR1 and CDR2 (germline): LGHDT, YNNKEL (reference sequence). Germline trimming cut 1 base from V and 6 bases from J; bases unmatched to any gene: 8. The length of the CDR3 is 17 residues. The CDR3 DNA is TGTGCCAGCAGCCAAGTCTTGGGACAGGGGGCGCCGGATACGCAGTATTTT. Protein: CASSQVLGQGAPDTQYF.

This clonotype occurred many times. This sequence joins TRBV24-1 and TRBJ2-1; 16 bases agree with TRBD2. The V gene end was trimmed by 3 bases and the J gene end by 8 bases; junction bases not matched to a gene: 12. Germline CDR1 reads KGHDR; CDR2 reads SFDVKD. This CDR3 region has 19 residues. In DNA form, the CDR3 reads TGTGCCACCAGTGATGGACGGACCCCGGGACTAGCGGGAGGGCATGAGCAGTTCTTC. Its protein product is CATSDGRTPGLAGGHEQFF.

In this sample, this clonotype turned up a few times. An end of the junction differs from the germline gene, which may be a read error. DNA for the CDR3: TGCAGCGGCGGAGAACCGGCGGACTTC. It yields the protein CSGGEPADF. The V gene is TRBV29-1, the J gene TRBJ2-5; D remains ambiguous. CDR3 length equals 9 residues. The germline V gene encodes CDR1 SQVTM and CDR2 ANQGSEA.

This clonotype was counted many times. The rearrangement uses TRBV20-1 and TRBJ2-3, with D tentatively TRBD2 (6 bases). Trimming took off 4 bases at V and 1 base at J, with 12 bases between the two ends. Germline CDR1 and CDR2: DFQATT and SNEGSKA (reference sequence). There are 14 residues in the CDR3. The CDR3 nucleotides read TGCAGTGCTAATAGGGGCGGGGGCACAGATACGCAGTATTTT. Protein: CSANRGGGTDTQYF.

V gene TRBV12-5 combines with J gene TRBJ1-2; 8 positions agree with TRBD1. The CDR3 is made up of 14 amino acids. Looked up from germline, CDR1 is LGHNT and CDR2 is FRNRAP. Unmatched junction bases numbered 9, after V lost 5 bases and J lost 7 bases. CDR3: CASGDDWGQAGYTF. DNA of the CDR3: TGTGCTAGTGGTGACGACTGGGGACAGGCTGGCTACACCTTC. Full variable domain (outside the CDR3, taken from reference TRBV12-5 and TRBJ1-2): DARVTQTPRHKVTEMGQEVTMRCQPILGHNTVFWYRQTMMQGLELLAYFRNRAPLDDSGMPKDRFSAEMPDATLATLKIQPSEPRDSAVYFCASGDDWGQAGYTFGSGTRLTVV.

This clonotype was counted ten times or more. This chain connects TRBV19 to TRBJ1-5; D gene uncertain. Germline V gives CDR1 LNHDA, CDR2 SQIVND (reference sequence). This CDR3 contains 15 residues. V dropped 3 bases and J dropped 6 bases, with 15 bases sitting between them. The CDR3: CASSIYAGEGQPQHF. The CDR3 nucleotides read TGTGCCAGTAGTATTTACGCAGGCGAGGGTCAGCCCCAGCATTTT.

This clonotype was seen many times. The chain has TRBV4-1 and TRBJ2-3, with D unclear. The V gene lost 4 bases and the J gene lost 3 bases, with 14 bases spanning the gap. The V gene's germline CDR1 is MGHRA and CDR2 YSYEKL. The CDR3 spans 15 residues. CDR3 amino acids: CASSRTNWNTDTQYF. CDR3 nucleotide sequence: TGCGCCAGCAGCCGGACCAATTGGAATACAGATACGCAGTATTTT.

This clonotype was seen a few times. In DNA form, the CDR3 reads TGCGCCAGCAGCCAAGATAGGGCCGCCTTTGGTCAGCCCCAGCATTTT. Protein: CASSQDRAAFGQPQHF. The chain is built from TRBV4-1 and TRBJ1-5; no firm D call. This CDR3 region has 16 residues. In germline, CDR1 is MGHRA, CDR2 YSYEKL. Trimming took off 0 bases at V and 6 bases at J, with 15 bases between the two ends.

The chain recombines TRBV29-1 with TRBJ2-7, with 10 positions matching TRBD1. Germline-derived CDR1 and CDR2 are SQVTM and ANQGSEA. The CDR3 totals 17 residues. Trimming removed 6 bases from V and 3 bases from J; junction bases left unmatched: 17. The CDR3 here is CSVGGTGVSHFGYEQYF. As DNA, the CDR3 is TGCAGCGTGGGGGGGACAGGGGTTTCTCACTTTGGCTACGAGCAGTACTTC.

This clonotype appeared many times. This chain joins TRBV24-1 and TRBJ2-2; tentative D call: TRBD1 (6 bases). Trimming shortened V by 5 bases and J by 1 base, and 16 bases separated the two germline ends. Germline values: CDR1 KGHDR, CDR2 SFDVKD. The CDR3 is 17 residues long. The CDR3 DNA sequence: TGTGCCACCAGTGCTAGCACCGGGACAATGAACACCGGGGAGCTGTTTTTT. Translating gives CATSASTGTMNTGELFF.

This clonotype came up many times. J is TRBJ2-1 and V is TRBV12-3 or TRBV12-4; the match to TRBD2 covers 10 bases. Trimming cost V 6 bases and J 9 bases; bases outside gene matches: 5. The CDR3 contains 13 residues. The CDR3 coding sequence is TGTGCCAGCAGGGTTTGGACTAGCGGTGAGCAGTTCTTC. As protein: CASRVWTSGEQFF.

This clonotype has a count of ten or more. The chain is built from TRBV20-1 and TRBJ2-1, with D unclear. The germline gives CDR1 DFQATT, CDR2 SNEGSKA (reference sequence). V lost 7 bases and J lost 0, with 10 bases in between. The CDR3 extends over 13 amino acids. DNA for the CDR3: TGCAGTGAAAGGGCCAGCTCCTACAATGAGCAGTTCTTC. Its protein is CSERASSYNEQFF.

This clonotype has at least ten counts. The CDR3: CASRPTYSNQPQHF. CDR3 nucleotides: TGTGCCAGCAGACCAACTTATAGCAATCAGCCCCAGCATTTT. The chain employs TRBV27 and TRBJ1-5; no reliable D call. From germline, CDR1 is MNHEY and CDR2 SMNVEV (reference sequence). V lost 6 bases to trimming and J lost 0 bases, with 9 bases between them. There are 14 residues in the CDR3.

This clonotype was counted many times. The chain has TRBV7-9 and TRBJ1-1, with TRBD1 as a possible D gene (6 bases). Germline CDR1 reads SEHNR; CDR2 reads FQNEAQ (reference sequence). The CDR3 covers 15 residues. The V end was cut by 6 bases, the J end by 5 bases, with 19 bases between. CDR3 nucleotide sequence: TGTGCCAGCAGACATAGGCAGGGGAGGAGGACTGAAGCTTTCTTT. As protein: CASRHRQGRRTEAFF.

Many counts were recorded for this clonotype. The J gene is TRBJ2-3, the V gene TRBV7-9; D ambiguous. V was clipped by 1 base and J by 7 bases, with 9 bases between them. CDR1 is SEHNR and CDR2 is FQNEAQ in the germline V gene (reference sequence). The CDR3 spans 13 residues. CDR3 nucleotides: TGTGCCAGCAGCTTAGATCCCATCTATACGCAGTATTTT. It translates to CASSLDPIYTQYF.

This clonotype was seen many times. J is TRBJ1-2 and V is TRBV7-9, with D unresolved. The germline gives CDR1 SEHNR, CDR2 FQNEAQ (reference sequence). V gave up 2 bases and J gave up 0 bases, with 7 bases separating them. The CDR3 totals 14 residues. CDR3 amino acids: CASSLTGTNYGYTF. The CDR3 DNA reads as TGTGCCAGCAGCTTAACTGGGACTAACTATGGCTACACCTTC. The full variable domain, completed using reference TRBV7-9 and TRBJ1-2, is DTGVSQNPRHKITKRGQNVTFRCDPISEHNRLYWYRQTLGQGPEFLTYFQNEAQLEKSRLLSDRFSAERPKGSFSTLEIQRTEQGDSAMYLCASSLTGTNYGYTFGSGTRLTVV.